The 24 T cell receptor beta chains reported below all come from one sample, sequenced in a study of OX40 agonist ivuxolimab in advanced cancers. The repertoire was sequenced with immunoSEQ multiplex PCR; TCRdb's copy has only in-frame clones and lacks some. Of roughly 56,000 clones in the sample, about 91% were seen once. The sequencing used CD4+ or CD8+ T cells sorted from blood, collected in a trial of the OX40 agonist ivuxolimab. These receptors were obtained from an adult with an advanced solid tumor such as melanoma, head and neck, liver or kidney cancer.

The chain joins TRBV11-3 to TRBJ2-7; TRBD2 matches 10 bases. V lost 5 bases, J lost 6 bases, and 7 bases stayed unmatched. Germline loops: CDR1 SGHNT, CDR2 YENEEA. The CDR3 length is 14 residues. The CDR3 DNA is TGTGCCAGCAGCCTGGCTAGCGGGAGTGTCGAGCAGTACTTC. Translating gives CASSLASGSVEQYF.

The chain joins TRBV19 to TRBJ2-1; the match to TRBD1 covers 9 bases. In germline, CDR1 is LNHDA, CDR2 SQIVND (reference sequence). The J segment lost 4 bases and the V segment lost 6 bases, leaving 7 bases of the junction unmatched. The length of the CDR3 is 15 residues. CDR3 DNA sequence: TGTGCCAGTAGCCCGACAGGGGGATCTTACAATGAGCAGTTCTTC. Translation: CASSPTGGSYNEQFF.

V usage is TRBV6-5 and J usage is TRBJ2-2; D might be TRBD1 (5 bases). In germline, CDR1 is MNHEY, CDR2 SVGAGI. The CDR3 has 13 amino acids. V was trimmed by 6 bases and J by 5 bases, leaving 10 bases between them. The CDR3 nucleotides read TGTGCCAGCAGGTCCGACAGAACCGGGGAGCTGTTTTTT. Encoded protein: CASRSDRTGELFF.

The CDR3 DNA reads TGTGCCAGCGGACAGGTAACCGAGACTGAAGCTTTCTTT. Translated, it gives CASGQVTETEAFF. This chain connects TRBV28 to TRBJ1-1; 7 bases line up with TRBD1. This CDR3 is built from 13 residues. The germline V gene has CDR1 MDHEN and CDR2 SYDVKM. Trimming removed 8 bases from V and 5 bases from J; junction bases left unmatched: 8.

This chain uses TRBV28 with TRBJ2-6; TRBD1 matches 7 bases. Germline CDR1 is MDHEN and CDR2 is SYDVKM. There are 15 residues in the CDR3. V was clipped by 5 bases and J by 2 bases; unmatched bases: 3. The CDR3 DNA reads TGTGCCAGCAGTCGACAGGGAGCTGGGGCCAACGTCCTGACTTTC. It specifies CASSRQGAGANVLTF.

The chain links TRBV6-5 to TRBJ2-1; D unresolved. This CDR3 is built from 13 residues. V gave up 3 bases and J gave up 10 bases, with 13 bases separating them. Per germline, CDR1 MNHEY and CDR2 SVGAGI. CDR3 DNA sequence: TGTGCCAGCAGTTATTTTTCTCGTGGCGAGCAGTTCTTC. Its protein product is CASSYFSRGEQFF.

The CDR3 sequence: CASSFPDILTGELFF. The CDR3 DNA is TGTGCCAGCAGCTTTCCTGACATTCTCACCGGGGAGCTGTTTTTT. The chain couples TRBV11-2 to TRBJ2-2; unclear D gene. The CDR3 is 15 amino acids. Germline-derived CDR1 and CDR2 are SGHAT and FQNNGV. The V and J ends lost 3 bases and 4 bases respectively, with 12 bases between them.

This chain connects TRBV30 to TRBJ2-7, with TRBD1 as a possible D gene (7 bases). Looked up from germline, CDR1 is GTSNPN and CDR2 is SVGIG (reference sequence). This CDR3 is built from 14 residues. With 5 bases removed from V and 1 base from J, the gap between germline ends came to 15 bases. CDR3 DNA: TGTGCCTGGGACAGGACAGGAGGGTCCTACGAGCAGTACTTC. Its protein product is CAWDRTGGSYEQYF.

CDR3 sequence reads: CASRPWTEYTDTQYF. CDR3 nucleotide sequence: TGTGCCAGCAGACCCTGGACAGAATACACAGATACGCAGTATTTT. This rearrangement joins TRBV6-6 to TRBJ2-3, with D perhaps TRBD1 (6 bases). The length of the CDR3 is 15 residues. V shed 6 bases and J shed 2 bases, with 15 bases lying between them. The germline gives CDR1 MNHNY, CDR2 SVGAGI (reference sequence).

J is TRBJ2-2 and V is TRBV6-5; tentatively, D is TRBD1 (5 bases). The V gene lost 6 bases and the J gene lost 0 bases, with 8 bases spanning the gap. CDR1 MNHEY and CDR2 SVGAGI come from the germline V gene. This CDR3 comprises 14 residues. The CDR3 region is CASRGAANTGELFF. CDR3 bases: TGTGCCAGCAGAGGGGCGGCGAACACCGGGGAGCTGTTTTTT.

The chain is built from TRBV28 and TRBJ2-7; D not resolved. Germline CDR1 MDHEN, CDR2 SYDVKM. The V gene lost 3 bases and the J gene lost 7 bases, with 13 bases spanning the gap. The CDR3 covers 13 residues. CDR3 bases: TGTGCCAGCAGTTTCGCTCAGGCTGGAGAGCAGTACTTC. Its protein is CASSFAQAGEQYF.

The chain combines TRBV18 with TRBJ2-1; no firm D call. The CDR3 spans 16 residues. Trimming took 1 base from V and 4 from J, leaving 14 bases between them. Germline V gene data show CDR1 as KGHSH and CDR2 as LQKENI. CDR3 bases: TGTGCCAGCTCACCACGACATGCTGAAACTTACAATGAGCAGTTCTTC. Translating it yields CASSPRHAETYNEQFF.

This CDR3 reads CASSYGTSVYEQYF. Here the CDR3 DNA reads TGTGCCAGCAGTTACGGGACTAGCGTCTACGAGCAGTACTTC. This chain links TRBV28 with TRBJ2-7, with 10 bases matching TRBD2. The ends lost 4 bases at V and 3 bases at J; junction bases unmatched: 3. Germline V CDR1 and CDR2: MDHEN, SYDVKM. The CDR3 runs to 14 residues.

The gene calls are TRBV5-6 and TRBJ1-1, with TRBD1 as a possible D gene (5 bases). V lost 4 bases, J lost 4 bases, and 5 bases lay in between. CDR3 size: 11 residues. CDR1 is SGHDT and CDR2 is YYEEEE in the germline V gene. CDR3 nucleotides: TGTGCCAGCAGCGGGGGCACTGAAGCTTTCTTT. Translation: CASSGGTEAFF.

The J gene is TRBJ2-3, the V gene TRBV10-3, with TRBD2 identical over 9 bases. Germline V gives CDR1 ENHRY, CDR2 SYGVKD. The CDR3 runs to 14 residues. J was trimmed by 1 base and V by 8 bases; bases with no gene match: 4. CDR3 in amino acids: CAISASGGTDTQYF. In nucleotides, the CDR3 is TGTGCCATCTCCGCTAGCGGGGGCACAGATACGCAGTATTTT.

The V and J genes are TRBV28 and TRBJ1-1, with D unresolved. In germline, CDR1 is MDHEN, CDR2 SYDVKM. The CDR3 totals 13 residues. Trimming removed 6 bases from V and 5 bases from J, with 13 bases in between. The DNA for the CDR3 is TGTGCCAGCAGCTATACCCCGCGGACTGAAGCTTTCTTT. Translated, it gives CASSYTPRTEAFF.

The rearrangement joins TRBV27 to TRBJ2-3, with unresolved D. Trimming took off 8 bases at V and 2 bases at J, with 17 bases between the two ends. CDR1 and CDR2 (germline): MNHEY, SMNVEV (reference sequence). This CDR3 region has 15 residues. The CDR3 spells CASRSGPIPTDTQYF. Written as DNA, the CDR3 is TGTGCCAGCCGGTCAGGACCCATCCCCACAGATACGCAGTATTTT.

This sequence joins TRBV6-6 and TRBJ2-7; D call uncertain. Between the trimmed V and J ends, which lost 0 bases and 3 bases, there was a span of 9 bases. Germline V gives CDR1 MNHNY, CDR2 SVGAGI (reference sequence). The CDR3 loop spans 14 amino acids. CDR3 sequence: CASSYSKSLYEQYF. In DNA form, the CDR3 reads TGTGCCAGCAGTTACTCGAAGTCACTCTACGAGCAGTACTTC.

The J gene is TRBJ2-3, the V gene TRBV27; possibly TRBD1 for D (6 bases). The CDR3 sequence is 15 residues long. Germline values: CDR1 MNHEY, CDR2 SMNVEV (reference sequence). V gave up 3 bases and J gave up 1 base, with 11 bases separating them. The DNA of the CDR3 is TGTGCCAGCAGTTTTGGGACACCGCGCACAGATACGCAGTATTTT. The encoded protein is CASSFGTPRTDTQYF.

The J gene is TRBJ2-7, the V gene TRBV30; possible D gene TRBD1, 6 bases. The length of the CDR3 is 13 residues. Per the germline V gene, CDR1 is GTSNPN and CDR2 is SVGIG (reference sequence). Trimming took 2 bases from V and 3 from J, leaving 11 bases between them. CDR3 DNA: TGTGCCTGGAGTACCGACAGGAACTACGAGCAGTACTTC. Protein product: CAWSTDRNYEQYF. Combining the CDR3 with reference TRBV30 and TRBJ2-7 gives the whole variable domain SQTIHQWPATLVQPVGSPLSLECTVEGTSNPNLYWYRQAAGRGLQLLFYSVGIGQISSEVPQNLSASRPQDRQFILSSKKLLLSDSGFYLCAWSTDRNYEQYFGPGTRLTVT.

Regarding this clone: A far larger clone is only one base removed, so a read error is likely. The chain links TRBV13 to TRBJ2-7; the D gene is possibly TRBD1 (5 bases). This CDR3 spans 15 amino acids. V lost 4 bases to trimming and J lost 3 bases, with 16 bases between them. Germline loops: CDR1 PRHDT, CDR2 FYEKMQ (reference sequence). The CDR3 nucleotides are TGTGCCAGCAGCTCGAGTATGGGGCAGGGCTACGAGCAGTACTTC. It yields the protein CASSSSMGQGYEQYF.

The V call is TRBV19, the J call TRBJ1-5, with TRBD1 matching over 7 bases. Germline assignment: CDR1 LNHDA and CDR2 SQIVND (reference sequence). This CDR3 is 14 amino acids long. J lost 6 bases, V lost 3 bases, and 5 bases had no gene match. DNA of the CDR3: TGTGCCAGTAGTATCCGGGACAGAGGTCAGCCCCAGCATTTT. Translating it yields CASSIRDRGQPQHF.

V gene TRBV5-4 combines with J gene TRBJ2-7; tentatively, D is TRBD2 (6 bases). Germline-derived CDR1 and CDR2 are SGHNT and YYREEE (reference sequence). The CDR3 extends over 13 amino acids. V shed 3 bases and J shed 3 bases, with 10 bases lying between them. The DNA for the CDR3 is TGTGCCAGCAGCTCCGGGACTCTCTACGAGCAGTACTTC. Translating it yields CASSSGTLYEQYF.

CDR3 sequence: CASRRGLAGGLNTDTQYF. As DNA, the CDR3 is TGTGCCAGCAGACGGGGACTAGCGGGAGGGCTAAACACAGATACGCAGTATTTT. The rearrangement links TRBV7-9 to TRBJ2-3; 16 nucleotides match TRBD2. Trimming removed 6 bases from V and 2 bases from J; junction bases left unmatched: 8. This CDR3 region has 18 residues. CDR1 and CDR2 from the germline V gene are SEHNR and FQNEAQ (reference sequence).